This T cell receptor beta chain derives from a study of T cells in women clearing cervical HPV infection. As for the study in general: Controls were women whose single incident HPV16 infection cleared within 12 months without precancer or cancer. Study-wide findings and caveats: CIN3+ cases had significantly higher TCR repertoire richness than controls, but evenness did not differ.

TCR beta CDR3 amplified by multiplex PCR from 950 to 1,500 ng genomic DNA. Assay: immunoSEQ multiplex PCR; the TCRdb copy retains only in-frame clones and omits some. The ten most abundant clones cover roughly 25% of a sample with 20,000 to 25,000 clones. Concerning this clone itself: Its antigen is not identified. The read ends 3 residues shy of where the CDR3 ends; the end is completed using the germline J gene.

Trimming cost V 6 bases and J 3 bases, with 9 bases left between them. This CDR3 contains 13 residues. Germline CDR1 reads WSHSY; CDR2 reads SAAADI. This receptor was identified in a woman between 18 and 70 years old with a cervical HPV16 infection that either progressed to CIN3+ or cleared (not recorded which). This chain joins TRBV10-2 and TRBJ1-5, with D unresolved. Source material: blood buffy coat. The CDR3 sequence is CASSGGYNQPQHF. The part of the CDR3 DNA that was read is TGCGCCAGCAGCGGAGGGTACAATCAGCCC.